This T cell receptor beta chain was identified during a study of beta chain features in type 1 diabetes. Across the study: No age, gender or cell yield differences were seen between patients and healthy donors.

This clone was seen a few times. Its cognate antigen is unknown. Every bit of the isolated RNA underwent reverse transcription, so sequencing read expressed TCRB transcripts. The data were produced by immunoSEQ multiplex PCR, yet TCRdb's version contains in-frame clones alone and is incomplete. The table lists about 110,000 clones, 40% of them singletons. By way of CD45RO/CCR7/CD25/CD127/CD95/CD27, the CD4+ regulatory, stem cell-like memory, central memory and naive cells were sorted. Study-wide findings and caveats: High TCR expression in some cells could lead to their over-representation in cDNA sequencing.

From germline, CDR1 is SGHRS and CDR2 YFSETQ. The CDR3 extends over 15 amino acids. V was trimmed by 4 bases and J by 4 bases, leaving 18 bases between them. The sequenced sample was stem cell memory CD4+ T cells from blood. The V and J genes are TRBV5-1 and TRBJ2-7; maybe TRBD1 (6 bases). The clonotype originates from a woman in her late teens or twenties in good health. CDR3 sequence (DNA): TGCGCCAGCAGCCAAGCGGCAGGGGCTATGTACGAGCAGTACTTC. It is translated as CASSQAAGAMYEQYF.